This TCR beta chain is drawn from a study of PD-1 blockade in classical Hodgkin lymphoma. Study at large: With a 2-week interval, patients received intravenous nivolumab at 3 mg/kg.

The data were produced by immunoSEQ multiplex PCR, yet TCRdb's version contains in-frame clones alone and is incomplete. Of roughly 46,000 clones detected, about three quarters appear once; the ten largest clones hold about 12%. Findings of the study overall: What caused the repertoire differences, perhaps disease activity or prior therapy, remains undefined.

Germline lookup yields CDR1 MNHEY and CDR2 SMNVEV (reference sequence). This CDR3 has 17 amino acids. The V gene lost 0 bases and the J gene lost 6 bases, with 18 bases spanning the gap. In this sample, this clone turned up a few times. Antigen: not known. The time point here: cycle 4 day 1 (C4D1), after more than 5 weeks of nivolumab. Brentuximab vedotin exposure varied, and every patient relapsed after autologous stem cell transplantation. The V and J genes are TRBV27 and TRBJ2-1; D is unresolved. The input for sequencing was peripheral blood mononuclear cells (PBMCs), taken before the fourth cycle of nivolumab. The sequence derives from a human donor with classical Hodgkin lymphoma. The CDR3 reads CASSLSFGSSVPNEQFF. The CDR3 DNA reads TGTGCCAGCAGTTTATCATTTGGTTCTTCGGTACCCAATGAGCAGTTCTTC.